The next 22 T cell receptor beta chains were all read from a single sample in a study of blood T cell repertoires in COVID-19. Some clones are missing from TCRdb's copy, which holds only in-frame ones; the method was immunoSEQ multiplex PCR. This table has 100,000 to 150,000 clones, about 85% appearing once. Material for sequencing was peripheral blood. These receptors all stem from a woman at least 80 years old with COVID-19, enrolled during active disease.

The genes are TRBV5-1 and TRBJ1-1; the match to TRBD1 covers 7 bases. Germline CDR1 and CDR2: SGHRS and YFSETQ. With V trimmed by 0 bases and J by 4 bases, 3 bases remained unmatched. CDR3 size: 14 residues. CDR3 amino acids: CASSLGGGGTEAFF. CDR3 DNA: TGCGCCAGCAGCTTGGGAGGGGGCGGCACTGAAGCTTTCTTT.

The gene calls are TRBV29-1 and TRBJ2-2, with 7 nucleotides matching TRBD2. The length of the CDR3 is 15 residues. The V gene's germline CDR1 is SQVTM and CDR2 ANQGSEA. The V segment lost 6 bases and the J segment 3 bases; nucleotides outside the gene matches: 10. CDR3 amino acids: CSVRETSWDTGELFF. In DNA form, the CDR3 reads TGCAGCGTAAGGGAGACTAGCTGGGACACCGGGGAGCTGTTTTTT.

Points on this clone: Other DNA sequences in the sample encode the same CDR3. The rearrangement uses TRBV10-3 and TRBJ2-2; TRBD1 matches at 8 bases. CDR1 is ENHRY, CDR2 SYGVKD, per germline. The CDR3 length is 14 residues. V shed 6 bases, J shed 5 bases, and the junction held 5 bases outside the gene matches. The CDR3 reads CAISGQGQTGELFF. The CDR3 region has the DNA TGTGCCATCAGCGGACAGGGTCAAACCGGGGAGCTGTTTTTT.

CDR3 sequence (DNA): TGTGCCACCAGCCCCCGGGACAGTCTCTATGGCTACACCTTC. Translation gives CATSPRDSLYGYTF. The chain recombines TRBV15 with TRBJ1-2; 7 bases match TRBD1. The germline CDR1 and CDR2 sequences are LNHNV and YYDKDF (reference sequence). CDR3 size: 14 residues. V trimming: 5 bases; J trimming: 4 bases; junction bases outside the gene matches: 7.

The CDR3, as DNA: TGCGCCAGCAGCGTGGGGACGGGGGGCGCGTTTGGCAATGAGCAGTTCTTC. Translation gives CASSVGTGGAFGNEQFF. The V call is TRBV5-1, the J call TRBJ2-1; tentatively, D is TRBD2 (7 bases). V gave up 4 bases and J gave up 6 bases, with 23 bases separating them. Germline loops: CDR1 SGHRS, CDR2 YFSETQ. The CDR3 has 17 residues.

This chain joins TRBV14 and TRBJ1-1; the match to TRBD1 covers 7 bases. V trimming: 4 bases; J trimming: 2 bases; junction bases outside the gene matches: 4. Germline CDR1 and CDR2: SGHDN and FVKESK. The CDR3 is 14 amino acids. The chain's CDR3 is CASSLRTGNTEAFF. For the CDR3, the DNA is TGTGCCAGCAGCCTCAGGACAGGCAACACTGAAGCTTTCTTT. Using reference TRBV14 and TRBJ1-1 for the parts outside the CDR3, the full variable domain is EAGVTQFPSHSVIEKGQTVTLRCDPISGHDNLYWYRRVMGKEIKFLLHFVKESKQDESGMPNNRFLAERTGGTYSTLKVQPAELEDSGVYFCASSLRTGNTEAFFGQGTRLTVV.

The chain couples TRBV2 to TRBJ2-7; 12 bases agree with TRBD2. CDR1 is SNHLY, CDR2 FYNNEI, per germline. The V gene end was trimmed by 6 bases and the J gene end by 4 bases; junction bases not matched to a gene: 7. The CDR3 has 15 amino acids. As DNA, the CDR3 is TGTGCCAGCAGGGTAGGACTAGCGGGACCTTACGAGCAGTACTTC. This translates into CASRVGLAGPYEQYF.

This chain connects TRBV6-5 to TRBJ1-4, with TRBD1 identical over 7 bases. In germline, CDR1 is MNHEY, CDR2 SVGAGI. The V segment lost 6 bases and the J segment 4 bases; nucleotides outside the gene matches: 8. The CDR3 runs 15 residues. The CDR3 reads CASSRGDSNNEKLFF. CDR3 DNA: TGTGCCAGCAGCCGAGGGGACAGCAATAATGAAAAACTGTTTTTT.

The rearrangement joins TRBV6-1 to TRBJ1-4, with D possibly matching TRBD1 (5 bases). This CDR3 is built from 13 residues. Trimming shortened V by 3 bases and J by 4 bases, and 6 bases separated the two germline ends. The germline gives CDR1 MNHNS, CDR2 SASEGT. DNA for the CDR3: TGTGCCAGCAGTGATGACAGTAATGAAAAACTGTTTTTT. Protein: CASSDDSNEKLFF.

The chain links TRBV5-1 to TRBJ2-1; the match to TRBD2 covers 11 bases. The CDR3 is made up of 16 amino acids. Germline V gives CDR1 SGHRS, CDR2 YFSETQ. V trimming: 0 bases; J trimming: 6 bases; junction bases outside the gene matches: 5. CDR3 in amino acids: CASSLEIAGGGNEQFF. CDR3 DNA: TGCGCCAGCAGCTTGGAGATAGCGGGAGGGGGCAATGAGCAGTTCTTC. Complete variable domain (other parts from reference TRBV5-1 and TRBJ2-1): KAGVTQTPRYLIKTRGQQVTLSCSPISGHRSVSWYQQTPGQGLQFLFEYFSETQRNKGNFPGRFSGRQFSNSRSEMNVSTLELGDSALYLCASSLEIAGGGNEQFFGPGTRLTVL.

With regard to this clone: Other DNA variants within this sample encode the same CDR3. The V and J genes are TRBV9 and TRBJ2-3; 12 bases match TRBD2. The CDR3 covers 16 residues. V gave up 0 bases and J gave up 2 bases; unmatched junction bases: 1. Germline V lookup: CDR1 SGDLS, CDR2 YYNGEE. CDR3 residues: CASSVASGRATDTQYF. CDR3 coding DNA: TGTGCCAGCAGCGTAGCTAGCGGGAGGGCCACAGATACGCAGTATTTT. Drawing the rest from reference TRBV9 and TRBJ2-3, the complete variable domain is DSGVTQTPKHLITATGQRVTLRCSPRSGDLSVYWYQQSLDQGLQFLIQYYNGEERAKGNILERFSAQQFPDLHSELNLSSLELGDSALYFCASSVASGRATDTQYFGPGTRLTVL.

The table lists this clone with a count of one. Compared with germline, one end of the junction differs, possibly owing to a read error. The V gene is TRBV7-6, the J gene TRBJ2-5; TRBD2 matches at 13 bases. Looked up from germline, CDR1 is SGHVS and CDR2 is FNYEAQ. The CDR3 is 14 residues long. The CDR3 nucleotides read TGTGCCAGCAGCACCGGACTAGCGGGAGAGGCCCAGTACTTC. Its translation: CASSTGLAGEAQYF.

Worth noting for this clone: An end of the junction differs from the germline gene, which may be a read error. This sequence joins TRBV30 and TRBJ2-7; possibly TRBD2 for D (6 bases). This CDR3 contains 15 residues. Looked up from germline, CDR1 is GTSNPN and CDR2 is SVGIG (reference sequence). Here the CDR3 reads CAWSDPLRDSYERYF. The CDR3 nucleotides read TGTGCCTGGAGTGATCCTTTGCGGGACTCCTACGAGCGGTACTTC.

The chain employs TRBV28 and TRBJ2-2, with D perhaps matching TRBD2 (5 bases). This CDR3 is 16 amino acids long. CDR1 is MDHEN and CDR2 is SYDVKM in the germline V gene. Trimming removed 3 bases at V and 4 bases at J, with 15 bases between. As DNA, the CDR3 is TGTGCCAGCAGTTTTCTGACTACACTAACCACCGGGGAGCTGTTTTTT. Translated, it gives CASSFLTTLTTGELFF.

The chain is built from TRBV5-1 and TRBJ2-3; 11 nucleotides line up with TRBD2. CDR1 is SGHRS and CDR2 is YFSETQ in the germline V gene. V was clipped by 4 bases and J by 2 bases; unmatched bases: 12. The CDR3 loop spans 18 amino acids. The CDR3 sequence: CASSISPGTSGNTDTQYF. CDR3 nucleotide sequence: TGCGCCAGCAGCATATCCCCCGGGACTAGCGGAAACACAGATACGCAGTATTTT. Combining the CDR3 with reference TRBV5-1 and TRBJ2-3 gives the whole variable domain KAGVTQTPRYLIKTRGQQVTLSCSPISGHRSVSWYQQTPGQGLQFLFEYFSETQRNKGNFPGRFSGRQFSNSRSEMNVSTLELGDSALYLCASSISPGTSGNTDTQYFGPGTRLTVL.

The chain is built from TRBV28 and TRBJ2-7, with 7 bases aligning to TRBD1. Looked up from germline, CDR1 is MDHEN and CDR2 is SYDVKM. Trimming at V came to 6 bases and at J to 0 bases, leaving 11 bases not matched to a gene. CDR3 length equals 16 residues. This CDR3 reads CASRSTRDSRSYEQYF. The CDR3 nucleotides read TGTGCCAGCAGATCTACCCGGGACAGCCGCTCCTACGAGCAGTACTTC.

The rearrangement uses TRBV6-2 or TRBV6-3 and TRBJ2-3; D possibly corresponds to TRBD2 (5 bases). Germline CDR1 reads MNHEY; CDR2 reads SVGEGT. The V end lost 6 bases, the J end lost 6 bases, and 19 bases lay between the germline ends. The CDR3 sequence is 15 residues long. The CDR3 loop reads CASSLMFSRGDTQYF. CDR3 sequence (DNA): TGTGCCAGCAGCCTTATGTTCTCCCGCGGGGATACGCAGTATTTT.

CDR3 amino acids: CASSIQGRGEQYF. Here the CDR3 DNA reads TGTGCCAGTAGTATCCAGGGGAGGGGCGAGCAGTACTTC. The V gene is TRBV19, the J gene TRBJ2-7, with D possibly matching TRBD2 (7 bases). Germline assignment: CDR1 LNHDA and CDR2 SQIVND (reference sequence). The CDR3 is 13 residues long. Trimming took off 3 bases at V and 6 bases at J, with 12 bases between the two ends.

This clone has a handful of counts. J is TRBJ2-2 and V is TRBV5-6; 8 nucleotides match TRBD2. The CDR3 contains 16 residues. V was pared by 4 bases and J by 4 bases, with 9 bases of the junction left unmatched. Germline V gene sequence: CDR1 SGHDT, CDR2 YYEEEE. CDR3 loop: CASSRASGFVTGELFF. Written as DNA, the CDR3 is TGTGCCAGCAGCCGAGCTAGCGGGTTTGTCACCGGGGAGCTGTTTTTT.

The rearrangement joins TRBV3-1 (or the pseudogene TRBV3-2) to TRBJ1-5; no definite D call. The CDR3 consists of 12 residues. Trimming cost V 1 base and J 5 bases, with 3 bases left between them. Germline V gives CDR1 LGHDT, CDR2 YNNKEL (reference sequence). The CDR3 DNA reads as TGTGCCAGCAGCCAAGCGGATCAGCCCCAGCATTTT. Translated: CASSQADQPQHF.

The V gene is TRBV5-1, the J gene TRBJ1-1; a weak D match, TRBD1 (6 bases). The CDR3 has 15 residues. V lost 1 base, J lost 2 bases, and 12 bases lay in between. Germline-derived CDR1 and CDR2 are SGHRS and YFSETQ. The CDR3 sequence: CASSLLYRDNTEAFF. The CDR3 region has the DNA TGCGCCAGCAGCTTGCTATACAGGGACAACACTGAAGCTTTCTTT.

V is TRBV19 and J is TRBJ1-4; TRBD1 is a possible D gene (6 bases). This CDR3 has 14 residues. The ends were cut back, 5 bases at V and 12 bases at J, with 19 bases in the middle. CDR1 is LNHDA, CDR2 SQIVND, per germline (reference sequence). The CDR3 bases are TGTGCCAGTAGTTCCAGACAGGCCCGGAACGAACTGTTTTTT. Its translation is CASSSRQARNELFF.